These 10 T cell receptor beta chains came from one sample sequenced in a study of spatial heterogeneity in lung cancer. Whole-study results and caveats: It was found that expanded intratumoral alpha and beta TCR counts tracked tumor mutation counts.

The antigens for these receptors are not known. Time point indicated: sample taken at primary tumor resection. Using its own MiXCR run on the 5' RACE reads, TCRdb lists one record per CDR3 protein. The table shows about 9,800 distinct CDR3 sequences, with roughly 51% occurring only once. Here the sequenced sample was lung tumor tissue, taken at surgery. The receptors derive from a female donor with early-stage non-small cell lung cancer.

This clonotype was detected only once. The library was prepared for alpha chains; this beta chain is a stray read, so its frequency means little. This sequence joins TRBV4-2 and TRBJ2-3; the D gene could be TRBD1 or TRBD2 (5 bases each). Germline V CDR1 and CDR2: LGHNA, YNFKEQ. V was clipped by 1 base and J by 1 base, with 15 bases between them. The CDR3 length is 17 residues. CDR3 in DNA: TGTGCCAGCAGCCAAGGTGTCGGGGCATCTGGCACAGATACGCAGTATTTT. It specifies CASSQGVGASGTDTQYF.

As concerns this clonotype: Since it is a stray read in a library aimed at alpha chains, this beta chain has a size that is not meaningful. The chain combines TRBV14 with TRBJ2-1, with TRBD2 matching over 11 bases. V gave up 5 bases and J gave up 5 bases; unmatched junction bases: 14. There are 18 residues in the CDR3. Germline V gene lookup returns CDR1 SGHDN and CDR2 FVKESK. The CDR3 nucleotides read TGTGCCAGCAGCTTTAGGACTAGCGGGCGGTCCGCCGACAATGAGCAGTTCTTC. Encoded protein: CASSFRTSGRSADNEQFF.

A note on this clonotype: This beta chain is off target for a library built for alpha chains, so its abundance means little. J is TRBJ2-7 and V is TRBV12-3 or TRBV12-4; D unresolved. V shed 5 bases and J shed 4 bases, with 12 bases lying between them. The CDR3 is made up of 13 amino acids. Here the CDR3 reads CASSIRPGYEQYF. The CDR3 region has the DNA TGTGCCAGCAGTATACGCCCCGGGTACGAGCAGTACTTC.

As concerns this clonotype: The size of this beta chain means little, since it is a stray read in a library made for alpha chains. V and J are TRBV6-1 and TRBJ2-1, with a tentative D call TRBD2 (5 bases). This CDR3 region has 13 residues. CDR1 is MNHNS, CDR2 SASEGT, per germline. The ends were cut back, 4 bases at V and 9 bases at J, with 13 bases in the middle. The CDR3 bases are TGTGCCAGCAGTGCCTCTAGCATCGGTGAGCAGTTCTTC. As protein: CASSASSIGEQFF.

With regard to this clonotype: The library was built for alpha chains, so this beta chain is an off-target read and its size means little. The CDR3 bases are TGTGCTAGTGGCCCGACAATTCGCGAGCAGTACTTC. It translates to CASGPTIREQYF. The V and J genes are TRBV12-5 and TRBJ2-7; D not certain. The CDR3 sequence is 12 residues long. Germline CDR1 is LGHNT and CDR2 is FRNRAP. The germline V and J ends were trimmed by 6 bases and 6 bases, with 12 bases remaining between them.

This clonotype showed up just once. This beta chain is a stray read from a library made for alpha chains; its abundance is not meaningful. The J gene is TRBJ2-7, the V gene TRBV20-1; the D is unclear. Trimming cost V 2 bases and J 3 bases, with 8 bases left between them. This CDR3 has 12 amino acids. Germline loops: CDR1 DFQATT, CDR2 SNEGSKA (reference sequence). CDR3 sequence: CSARQEGYEQYF. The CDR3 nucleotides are TGCAGTGCTAGACAGGAAGGCTACGAGCAGTACTTC.

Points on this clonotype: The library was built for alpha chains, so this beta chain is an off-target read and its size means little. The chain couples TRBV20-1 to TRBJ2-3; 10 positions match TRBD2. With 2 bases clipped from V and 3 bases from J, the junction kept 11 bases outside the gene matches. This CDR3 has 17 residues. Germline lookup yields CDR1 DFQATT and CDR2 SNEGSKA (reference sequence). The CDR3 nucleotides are TGCAGTGCTAGAAATTTTGAGCGGGGGGGCTCTACAGATACGCAGTATTTT. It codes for CSARNFERGGSTDTQYF.

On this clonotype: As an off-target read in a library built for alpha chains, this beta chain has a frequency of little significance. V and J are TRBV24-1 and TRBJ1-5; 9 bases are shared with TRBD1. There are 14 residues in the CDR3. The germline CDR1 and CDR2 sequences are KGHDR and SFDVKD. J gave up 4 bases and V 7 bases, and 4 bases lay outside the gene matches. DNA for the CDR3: TGTGCCACCAGCCCCGGACAGGGGAATCAGCCCCAGCATTTT. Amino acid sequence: CATSPGQGNQPQHF.

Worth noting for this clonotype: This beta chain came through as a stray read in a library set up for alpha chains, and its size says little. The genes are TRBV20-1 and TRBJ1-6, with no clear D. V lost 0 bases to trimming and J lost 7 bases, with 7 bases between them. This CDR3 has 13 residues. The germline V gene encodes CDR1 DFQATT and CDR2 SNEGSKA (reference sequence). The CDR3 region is CSAREYSNSPLHF. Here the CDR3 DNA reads TGCAGTGCTAGAGAGTACAGCAATTCACCCCTCCACTTT.

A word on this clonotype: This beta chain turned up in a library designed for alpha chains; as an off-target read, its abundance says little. The CDR3: CASSKTGVAQPQHF. The CDR3 nucleotides are TGTGCCAGCAGCAAGACAGGGGTGGCTCAGCCCCAGCATTTT. The chain uses TRBV9 and TRBJ1-5; 8 positions match TRBD1. The J segment lost 6 bases and the V segment lost 4 bases, leaving 6 bases of the junction unmatched. There are 14 residues in the CDR3. In germline, CDR1 is SGDLS, CDR2 YYNGEE.